Included here is one T cell receptor (beta chain) sequence, with context. Its matching antigen is unknown. A multiplex PCR was run with 60 Vbeta primers and 13 Jbeta primers. Generated by immunoSEQ multiplex PCR, the TCRdb table keeps only in-frame clones and is missing some. The table records roughly 84,000 clones, over 75% of them present only once. The data belong to a study of cytomegalovirus exposure and HLA in healthy donors. Study background: Earlier work reported approximately 110 million unique TCR beta sequences from some 180 million T cells. Study-wide findings and caveats: Fewer N-insertions (relative to the roughly 630-donor mean) were reportedly seen in an Asian-associated ancestry cluster in a later analysis. A link between a missense DCLRE1C variant and TCR beta V- and J-gene trimming emerged from a later analysis.

V lost 0 bases to trimming and J lost 5 bases; unmatched junction nucleotides: 5. There are 16 residues in the CDR3. Per the germline V gene, CDR1 is SGDLS and CDR2 is YYNGEE. Everyone who donated was a healthy bone marrow donor. The specimen was PBMCs. This TCR derives from a man aged 50 to 60 in good health and CMV-seronegative. The V call is TRBV9, the J call TRBJ2-2; 9 bases match TRBD2. The CDR3, as DNA: TGTGCCAGCAGCGTAGAGGCGGGGGGGCGGACCGGGGAGCTGTTTTTT. Translated: CASSVEAGGRTGELFF.